This T cell receptor beta chain stems from a study of regulatory T cells in long-lasting Graves disease. Study-wide results and limits: Persistent disease samples used TRBV28, TRBJ1-2 and TRBJ2-5 preferentially. TCR diversity was lower in persistent than newly diagnosed Graves' disease.

CDR3 length equals 16 residues. The germline CDR1 and CDR2 sequences are SGDLS and YYNGEE. V was pared by 0 bases and J by 3 bases, with 9 bases of the junction left unmatched. CDR3 regions were amplified by Arm-PCR using iRepertoire HTBI primers to build TCR beta libraries. A single record per CDR3 protein comes from TCRdb applying MiXCR to the multiplex PCR reads. The sample records some 330,000 distinct CDR3 sequences, roughly 25% being singletons. Specified time point: persistent/refractory GD, antithyroid drugs over 5 years with positive TRAb. Extracted PBMC RNA gave rise to the TCR library. Patients were enrolled at an endocrinology department in Xi'an, China. Comment on this clonotype: Its antigen remains unknown.

The sequence was collected from a woman aged 40 to 49 with Graves disease. This specimen consisted of peripheral blood mononuclear cells (PBMCs), obtained when the disease was refractory, from a patient treated with antithyroid drugs. The rearrangement uses TRBV9 and TRBJ2-7; TRBD2 aligns across 7 bases. This CDR3 is CASSVEVVAGFYEQYF. The CDR3 DNA is TGTGCCAGCAGCGTAGAGGTGGTAGCGGGTTTCTACGAGCAGTACTTC. The whole variable domain, filled in from reference TRBV9 and TRBJ2-7, reads DSGVTQTPKHLITATGQRVTLRCSPRSGDLSVYWYQQSLDQGLQFLIQYYNGEERAKGNILERFSAQQFPDLHSELNLSSLELGDSALYFCASSVEVVAGFYEQYFGPGTRLTVT.